A selection of T cell receptor beta chains follows, all from one sample in a study of post-analysis software for immune sequencing data. MiXCR was run by TCRdb on the PCR reads, yielding one entry per CDR3 protein. Of roughly 670,000 distinct CDR3 sequences in the sample, around 60% were seen once. Sequenced: blood. Receptors were obtained from a girl aged 2 to 10 with multiple sclerosis. CDR3s include the opening cysteine and the closing phenylalanine or tryptophan. The D gene is left open where the match is weak. Clone size, where shown, is once, few, many, or a class for clones that have expanded.

D gene: .; clone size: .; J gene: TRBJ1-5; V gene: TRBV28; CDR3 protein: CASSKESNQPQHF; CDR3 DNA: TGTGCCAGCAGTAAAGAGAGCAATCAGCCCCAGCATTTT
D gene: .; clone size: .; J gene: TRBJ2-7; V gene: TRBV29-1; CDR3 protein: CSAKDRASAEQYF; CDR3 DNA: TGCAGCGCTAAGGACAGAGCCTCCGCCGAGCAGTACTTC
D gene: .; clone size: .; J gene: TRBJ2-3; V gene: TRBV20-1; CDR3 protein: CSANEGRGRTDTQYF; CDR3 DNA: TGCAGTGCTAACGAGGGGCGAGGTCGCACAGATACGCAGTATTTT
D gene: TRBD1; clone size: .; J gene: TRBJ1-1; V gene: TRBV29-1; CDR3 protein: CSVDRGIKAFF; CDR3 DNA: TGCAGCGTTGACAGGGGGATTAAAGCTTTCTTT
D gene: .; clone size: few; J gene: TRBJ2-3; V gene: TRBV5-1; CDR3 protein: CASSLRGYETDTQYF; CDR3 DNA: TGCGCCAGCAGCTTGAGGGGTTATGAGACAGATACGCAGTATTTT
D gene: TRBD1; clone size: .; J gene: TRBJ2-1; V gene: TRBV29-1; CDR3 protein: CSVESPGTGRSYNEQFF; CDR3 DNA: TGCAGCGTTGAAAGCCCAGGGACAGGGAGATCCTACAATGAGCAGTTCTTC
D gene: .; clone size: .; J gene: TRBJ1-4; V gene: TRBV3-1; CDR3 protein: CASSQGRDIALWKLFF; CDR3 DNA: TGTGCCAGCAGCCAAGGAAGGGACATTGCGTTGTGGAAACTGTTTTTT
D gene: .; clone size: .; J gene: TRBJ2-3; V gene: TRBV29-1; CDR3 protein: CSVEAEDTQYF; CDR3 DNA: TGCAGCGTTGAAGCGGAGGATACGCAGTATTTT
D gene: .; clone size: few; J gene: TRBJ1-2; V gene: TRBV7-2; CDR3 protein: CASSFGVRYGYTF; CDR3 DNA: TGTGCCAGCAGCTTTGGGGTGCGCTATGGCTACACCTTC
D gene: TRBD1; clone size: .; J gene: TRBJ2-1; V gene: TRBV6-2/TRBV6-3; CDR3 protein: CASSYSPGQGFSEQFF; CDR3 DNA: TGTGCCAGCAGTTACTCACCGGGACAGGGATTTAGCGAGCAGTTCTTC
D gene: .; clone size: .; J gene: TRBJ2-3; V gene: TRBV29-1; CDR3 protein: CRVELGTDTQYF; CDR3 DNA: TGCAGAGTTGAATTGGGCACAGATACGCAGTATTTT
D gene: TRBD1; clone size: .; J gene: TRBJ1-5; V gene: TRBV6-1; CDR3 protein: CASRPSPGQGSGQPQHF; CDR3 DNA: TGTGCCAGCAGGCCTTCACCGGGACAGGGGTCGGGTCAGCCCCAGCATTTT
D gene: .; clone size: .; J gene: TRBJ2-5; V gene: TRBV12-5; CDR3 protein: CASGHTVGDSSQETQYF; CDR3 DNA: TGTGCTAGTGGACACACCGTGGGGGACTCTTCACAAGAGACCCAGTACTTC
D gene: TRBD2; clone size: few; J gene: TRBJ2-3; V gene: TRBV20-1; CDR3 protein: CSAPFSGTTQYF; CDR3 DNA: TGCAGTGCCCCCTTTAGCGGGACGACGCAGTATTTT
D gene: TRBD1; clone size: .; J gene: TRBJ1-2; V gene: TRBV10-3; CDR3 protein: CAISERTGGDGYTF; CDR3 DNA: TGTGCCATCAGTGAGCGGACAGGGGGAGATGGCTACACCTTC
D gene: TRBD2; clone size: .; J gene: TRBJ2-3; V gene: TRBV20-1; CDR3 protein: CSAKGGVRGGRDTQYF; CDR3 DNA: TGCAGTGCGAAAGGGGGCGTGCGGGGGGGCCGAGATACGCAGTATTTT
D gene: .; clone size: few; J gene: TRBJ2-3; V gene: TRBV11-2; CDR3 protein: CASSFGRDTQYF; CDR3 DNA: TGTGCCAGCAGCTTTGGTAGAGATACGCAGTATTTT
D gene: .; clone size: few; J gene: TRBJ2-7; V gene: TRBV7-9; CDR3 protein: CASSPTESLSYEQYF; CDR3 DNA: TGTGCCAGCAGTCCTACGGAGTCCCTGTCATACGAGCAGTACTTC
D gene: TRBD1; clone size: .; J gene: TRBJ1-2; V gene: TRBV6-2/TRBV6-3; CDR3 protein: CASSPAGTGGIYYGYTF; CDR3 DNA: TGTGCCAGCAGCCCCGCCGGGACAGGGGGAATATACTATGGCTACACCTTC
D gene: .; clone size: .; J gene: TRBJ1-3; V gene: TRBV4-3; CDR3 protein: CASSQDERGGSGNTIYF; CDR3 DNA: TGCGCCAGCAGCCAAGACGAGAGAGGGGGCTCTGGAAACACCATATATTTT
D gene: .; clone size: .; J gene: TRBJ2-5; V gene: TRBV9; CDR3 protein: CASSAQAGLQETQYF; CDR3 DNA: TGTGCCAGCAGCGCGCAAGCGGGCCTCCAAGAGACCCAGTACTTC
D gene: .; clone size: .; J gene: TRBJ1-2; V gene: TRBV6-5; CDR3 protein: CASSYKGVGYTF; CDR3 DNA: TGTGCCAGCAGTTACAAGGGGGTCGGCTACACCTTC
D gene: TRBD2; clone size: .; J gene: TRBJ2-1; V gene: TRBV12-3/TRBV12-4; CDR3 protein: CASSFGASGGQSYNEQFF; CDR3 DNA: TGTGCCAGCAGTTTTGGGGCTAGCGGGGGGCAGTCCTACAATGAGCAGTTCTTC
D gene: .; clone size: .; J gene: TRBJ2-1; V gene: TRBV15; CDR3 protein: CATSAGRGEQFF; CDR3 DNA: TGTGCCACCAGCGCGGGGCGAGGTGAGCAGTTCTTC
D gene: .; clone size: .; J gene: TRBJ2-3; V gene: TRBV29-1; CDR3 protein: CSVLLVAGRDTQYF; CDR3 DNA: TGCAGCGTTCTATTGGTGGCTGGTCGAGATACGCAGTATTTT
D gene: TRBD2; clone size: .; J gene: TRBJ2-7; V gene: TRBV6-5; CDR3 protein: CASSYRGGLAGGNYEQYF; CDR3 DNA: TGTGCCAGCAGTTACAGAGGAGGGCTAGCGGGAGGGAACTACGAGCAGTACTTC
D gene: .; clone size: .; J gene: TRBJ2-1; V gene: TRBV6-1; CDR3 protein: CASTSAGDSTTKGEQFF; CDR3 DNA: TGTGCCAGCACCTCAGCGGGGGACAGCACAACGAAGGGTGAGCAGTTCTTC
D gene: .; clone size: .; J gene: TRBJ1-5; V gene: TRBV18; CDR3 protein: CASSPIQENQPQHF; CDR3 DNA: TGTGCCAGCTCACCCATACAGGAGAATCAGCCCCAGCATTTT